This T cell receptor (beta chain) was documented in a study of CD8 T cells in ankylosing spondylitis. Trimming removed 5 bases from V and 4 bases from J, with 14 bases in between. The CDR3 extends over 14 amino acids. Germline lookup yields CDR1 SGHVS and CDR2 FQNEAQ. Of note for this clonotype: Its antigen remains unidentified.

Study outcomes and limitations: There was reportedly significant enrichment of clones that were disease-linked in matched ankylosing spondylitis synovial fluid.

TCRdb fed the 5' RACE reads into MiXCR, producing one record per CDR3 protein. The data show about 270,000 distinct CDR3 sequences, with 30% to 35% seen just once and roughly 4.2% held by the top ten. This chain links TRBV7-8 with TRBJ1-2; D not certain. Sample: blood, either unsorted or a sorted T cell fraction (not recorded which). The receptor was isolated from a male donor with ankylosing spondylitis or in good health (not recorded which). CDR3 nucleotide sequence: TGTGCCAGCAGCCGGGCCCTCCCGCCCTATGGCTACACCTTC. Encoded protein: CASSRALPPYGYTF.